This passage covers 30 T cell receptor beta chains from one sample sequenced in a study of beta chain features in type 1 diabetes. Investigators reverse transcribed all isolated RNA, so they sequenced expressed TCRB transcripts. Generated by immunoSEQ multiplex PCR, the TCRdb table keeps only in-frame clones and is missing some. The table lists about 360,000 clones, around an eighth of them singletons. Sequencing was carried out using naive CD4+ T cells from blood. The source of these receptors is a man aged 18 to 30 in good health.

The chain carries TRBV11-2 and TRBJ2-7, with TRBD2 identical over 10 bases. This CDR3 is 15 amino acids long. The germline gives CDR1 SGHAT, CDR2 FQNNGV. The V and J ends lost 3 bases and 3 bases, in that order; junction bases with no gene match: 5. The CDR3 DNA is TGTGCCAGCAGCTTCAGAGCGGGGGGGCTCTACGAGCAGTACTTC. As protein: CASSFRAGGLYEQYF.

The chain uses TRBV9 and TRBJ1-4, with D uncertain. CDR3 size: 14 residues. Trimming stripped 4 bases from V and 0 bases from J, with 7 bases between. Germline V gene lookup returns CDR1 SGDLS and CDR2 YYNGEE. The CDR3 reads CASSPLATNEKLFF. CDR3 in DNA: TGTGCCAGCAGCCCCCTTGCAACTAATGAAAAACTGTTTTTT. Filled out from reference TRBV9 and TRBJ1-4, the complete variable domain reads DSGVTQTPKHLITATGQRVTLRCSPRSGDLSVYWYQQSLDQGLQFLIQYYNGEERAKGNILERFSAQQFPDLHSELNLSSLELGDSALYFCASSPLATNEKLFFGSGTQLSVL.

This clone was counted between two and nine times. The chain joins TRBV6-6 to TRBJ2-1; the match to TRBD2 covers 13 bases. V lost 5 bases and J lost 7; bases outside the gene matches: 8. The CDR3 length is 16 residues. CDR1 and CDR2 from the germline V gene are MNHNY and SVGAGI (reference sequence). The CDR3 DNA sequence: TGTGCCAGCAGTCCACTAGCGGGGGGGCCGGTGAATGAGCAGTTCTTC. Protein sequence: CASSPLAGGPVNEQFF.

This clone was observed a handful of times. The rearrangement joins TRBV7-9 to TRBJ2-7; the match to TRBD1 covers 8 bases. V lost 1 base to trimming and J lost 4 bases; unmatched junction nucleotides: 3. The CDR3 consists of 14 residues. Germline V gene sequence: CDR1 SEHNR, CDR2 FQNEAQ (reference sequence). This CDR3 reads CASSLGGQAYEQYF. The CDR3 nucleotides are TGTGCCAGCAGCTTAGGGGGACAGGCTTACGAGCAGTACTTC.

This sequence joins TRBV5-1 and TRBJ1-1, with D perhaps TRBD1 (5 bases). The CDR3 has 17 amino acids. The germline V gene encodes CDR1 SGHRS and CDR2 YFSETQ. V was shortened by 1 base and J by 0 bases, with 16 bases between the two germline ends. CDR3 nucleotide sequence: TGCGCCAGCAGCTTGTATACAGGAGGGAACATGAACACTGAAGCTTTCTTT. Translating gives CASSLYTGGNMNTEAFF. Combining the CDR3 with reference TRBV5-1 and TRBJ1-1 gives the whole variable domain KAGVTQTPRYLIKTRGQQVTLSCSPISGHRSVSWYQQTPGQGLQFLFEYFSETQRNKGNFPGRFSGRQFSNSRSEMNVSTLELGDSALYLCASSLYTGGNMNTEAFFGQGTRLTVV.

The CDR3 loop reads CASSTTSRGPYNEQFF. The CDR3 nucleotides are TGTGCCAGCAGCACGACTAGCAGGGGCCCCTACAATGAGCAGTTCTTC. V gene TRBV7-3 combines with J gene TRBJ2-1, with D perhaps TRBD2 (7 bases). V was cut by 5 bases and J by 2 bases, with 16 bases left in between. Germline V gene sequence: CDR1 SGHTA, CDR2 FQGTGA. CDR3 length: 16 residues.

V and J are TRBV5-1 and TRBJ1-1; the D gene is possibly TRBD1 (5 bases). There are 15 residues in the CDR3. CDR1 and CDR2 from the germline V gene are SGHRS and YFSETQ. Trimming cost V 3 bases and J 2 bases, with 14 bases left between them. This CDR3 is CASSSMSTGNTEAFF. DNA of the CDR3: TGCGCCAGCAGCTCTATGAGTACAGGAAACACTGAAGCTTTCTTT.

The chain is built from TRBV29-1 and TRBJ1-1, with D unresolved. The ends were cut back, 0 bases at V and 7 bases at J, with 6 bases in the middle. Per germline, CDR1 SQVTM and CDR2 ANQGSEA. The CDR3 runs 11 residues. CDR3 loop: CSVEDRFEAFF. In DNA, the CDR3 is TGCAGCGTTGAAGACAGGTTTGAAGCTTTCTTT.

This clone was detected only a few times. The chain is built from TRBV6-5 and TRBJ2-1, with D perhaps matching TRBD1 (5 bases). V lost 2 bases, J lost 7 bases, and 12 bases lay in between. Per the germline V gene, CDR1 is MNHEY and CDR2 is SVGAGI. The CDR3 is made up of 14 amino acids. The CDR3 protein is CASSYGHLGNEQFF. CDR3 coding DNA: TGTGCCAGCAGTTACGGACATTTGGGGAATGAGCAGTTCTTC.

The rearrangement uses TRBV5-1 and TRBJ2-3; 12 bases are shared with TRBD2. The germline CDR1 and CDR2 sequences are SGHRS and YFSETQ. V lost 4 bases and J lost 2; bases outside the gene matches: 5. There are 16 residues in the CDR3. The CDR3 sequence: CASSTGLAGTTDTQYF. Here the CDR3 DNA reads TGCGCCAGCAGCACCGGACTAGCGGGGACCACAGATACGCAGTATTTT.

This clone was counted only a few times. This chain connects TRBV29-1 to TRBJ1-2, with TRBD1 identical over 8 bases. The J segment lost 3 bases and the V segment lost 4 bases, leaving 4 bases of the junction unmatched. This CDR3 spans 13 amino acids. Germline V lookup: CDR1 SQVTM, CDR2 ANQGSEA. The CDR3 is CSVGTGSDYGYTF. CDR3 sequence (DNA): TGCAGCGTTGGGACAGGGAGCGACTATGGCTACACCTTC.

The rearrangement joins TRBV9 to TRBJ2-3, with 13 positions matching TRBD2. The germline gives CDR1 SGDLS, CDR2 YYNGEE. Germline trimming cut 0 bases from V and 3 bases from J; bases unmatched to any gene: 1. The CDR3 loop spans 16 amino acids. The CDR3 loop reads CASSVVGLAGTDTQYF. The CDR3 DNA is TGTGCCAGCAGCGTAGTGGGACTAGCGGGGACAGATACGCAGTATTTT.

This chain uses TRBV7-9 with TRBJ2-3; a possible D gene is TRBD2 (6 bases). V was trimmed by 2 bases and J by 2 bases, leaving 14 bases between them. The CDR3 totals 16 residues. Per the germline V gene, CDR1 is SEHNR and CDR2 is FQNEAQ (reference sequence). DNA of the CDR3: TGTGCCAGCAGCTTATTGGGGCGGGATTACACAGATACGCAGTATTTT. This encodes CASSLLGRDYTDTQYF.

This clone was found a few times. The chain combines TRBV5-5 with TRBJ2-3; D remains unclear. V lost 6 bases to trimming and J lost 5 bases, with 7 bases between them. Germline V gene lookup returns CDR1 SGHKS and CDR2 YYEKEE (reference sequence). The CDR3 is 11 amino acids. CDR3 amino acids: CASTSRDTQYF. CDR3 sequence (DNA): TGTGCCAGCACCTCTAGAGATACGCAGTATTTT.

V usage is TRBV7-3 and J usage is TRBJ1-5; 9 nucleotides line up with TRBD1. Germline V CDR1 and CDR2: SGHTA, FQGTGA. The CDR3 is 14 amino acids. V was pared by 5 bases and J by 7 bases, with 6 bases of the junction left unmatched. The CDR3 loop is CASSKTGGPQPQHF. The CDR3 bases are TGTGCCAGCAGCAAAACAGGGGGCCCGCAGCCCCAGCATTTT.

The chain couples TRBV29-1 to TRBJ2-7; D is possibly TRBD2 (6 bases). Germline V gene data show CDR1 as SQVTM and CDR2 as ANQGSEA. This CDR3 has 14 amino acids. Trimming removed 5 bases at V and 0 bases at J, with 14 bases between. Written as DNA, the CDR3 is TGCAGCGTTTTGTGGGAGGATGTCTCCTACGAGCAGTACTTC. Translating gives CSVLWEDVSYEQYF.

The chain carries TRBV6-5 and TRBJ2-3; 8 nucleotides align to TRBD2. This CDR3 spans 13 amino acids. The V segment lost 7 bases and the J segment 2 bases; nucleotides outside the gene matches: 2. Germline-derived CDR1 and CDR2 are MNHEY and SVGAGI. In nucleotides, the CDR3 is TGTGCCAGCACTAGCGGGTACACAGATACGCAGTATTTT. Encoded protein: CASTSGYTDTQYF.

This clone occurred a few times. CDR3 coding DNA: TGCGCCAGCAGCCATGGGGGCACCGCAGGTGATTCCCACGAGCAGTACTTC. It translates to CASSHGGTAGDSHEQYF. This chain connects TRBV5-1 to TRBJ2-7; D is perhaps TRBD1 (6 bases). The CDR3 consists of 17 residues. The germline CDR1 and CDR2 sequences are SGHRS and YFSETQ. Trimming shortened V by 4 bases and J by 5 bases, and 25 bases separated the two germline ends. The entire variable domain, with the rest obtained from reference TRBV5-1 and TRBJ2-7, is as follows: KAGVTQTPRYLIKTRGQQVTLSCSPISGHRSVSWYQQTPGQGLQFLFEYFSETQRNKGNFPGRFSGRQFSNSRSEMNVSTLELGDSALYLCASSHGGTAGDSHEQYFGPGTRLTVT.

This clone was observed a handful of times. The chain recombines TRBV18 with TRBJ2-3, with unresolved D. Germline CDR1 is KGHSH and CDR2 is LQKENI. This CDR3 spans 15 amino acids. Between the trimmed V and J ends, which lost 0 bases and 0 bases, there was a span of 7 bases. Here the CDR3 reads CASSPPRSSTDTQYF. The DNA for the CDR3 is TGTGCCAGCTCACCACCGCGGAGTAGCACAGATACGCAGTATTTT. The variable domain in full, completed from reference TRBV18 and TRBJ2-3, reads NAGVMQNPRHLVRRRGQEARLRCSPMKGHSHVYWYRQLPEEGLKFMVYLQKENIIDESGMPKERFSAEFPKEGPSILRIQQVVRGDSAAYFCASSPPRSSTDTQYFGPGTRLTVL.

This clone was detected only once. The chain is built from TRBV28 and TRBJ1-1, with D possibly being TRBD1 (6 bases). The CDR3 length is 16 residues. Germline CDR1 MDHEN, CDR2 SYDVKM. V lost 2 bases, J lost 1 base, and 14 bases lay in between. CDR3 in DNA: TGTGCCAGCAGTTTAATGACGGGGGGCGCGAACACTGAAGCTTTCTTT. Encoded protein: CASSLMTGGANTEAFF.

This clone was detected only a few times. This chain connects TRBV30 to TRBJ2-7; 7 bases match TRBD1. Trimming at V came to 5 bases and at J to 6 bases, leaving 10 bases not matched to a gene. Germline-derived CDR1 and CDR2 are GTSNPN and SVGIG (reference sequence). CDR3 size: 13 residues. Here the CDR3 reads CAWQTGILREQYF. DNA for the CDR3: TGTGCCTGGCAGACAGGGATTCTGCGCGAGCAGTACTTC.

The chain couples TRBV28 to TRBJ2-7, with a possible D match to TRBD1 (5 bases). Germline V gene data show CDR1 as MDHEN and CDR2 as SYDVKM. This CDR3 has 15 amino acids. V was trimmed by 6 bases and J by 1 base, leaving 16 bases between them. CDR3 DNA sequence: TGTGCCAGCAGCCCCCAAAGGGGTACATCCTACGAGCAGTACTTC. Translating gives CASSPQRGTSYEQYF.

This clone was detected a few times. V and J are TRBV5-1 and TRBJ2-7; 10 bases map to TRBD2. Per germline, CDR1 SGHRS and CDR2 YFSETQ. The CDR3 consists of 14 residues. V shed 3 bases and J 5 bases; nucleotides not matched to a gene: 5. In DNA, the CDR3 is TGCGCCAGCAGCTACCTAGCGGGGGCCCACGAGCAGTACTTC. Its protein is CASSYLAGAHEQYF.

The chain uses TRBV6-5 and TRBJ2-6; the D is unclear. CDR3 size: 13 residues. The V and J ends lost 7 bases and 2 bases respectively, with 6 bases between them. In germline, CDR1 is MNHEY, CDR2 SVGAGI. The CDR3 is CASKLTGANVLTF. The CDR3 DNA is TGTGCCAGCAAACTTACTGGGGCCAACGTCCTGACTTTC.

This clone was observed a handful of times. V and J are TRBV7-9 and TRBJ2-3; 7 bases are a match to TRBD1. The V gene's germline CDR1 is SEHNR and CDR2 FQNEAQ (reference sequence). With 5 bases clipped from V and 4 bases from J, the junction kept 9 bases outside the gene matches. This CDR3 region has 15 residues. The CDR3 is CASSTRTGMPDTQYF. In DNA form, the CDR3 reads TGTGCCAGCAGCACACGGACAGGAATGCCAGATACGCAGTATTTT.

This clone showed up just a few times. The chain employs TRBV9 and TRBJ2-1; no clear D. Germline V CDR1 and CDR2: SGDLS, YYNGEE. With 4 bases removed from V and 0 bases from J, the gap between germline ends came to 8 bases. The CDR3 consists of 14 residues. DNA of the CDR3: TGTGCCAGCAGCTTGACATCCTCCTACAATGAGCAGTTCTTC. This translates into CASSLTSSYNEQFF.

The V call is TRBV21-1, the J call TRBJ2-7; no check of the table's D call, TRBD2, against the DNA was made. TRBV21-1 is deemed a pseudogene. CDR3 length: 17 residues. DNA for the CDR3: TGTGCCAGCAGCAACGGGGGGGGACAAGGGGCTACCTACGAGCAGTACTTC. It codes for CASSNGGGQGATYEQYF.

Only a few counts were recorded for this clone. The chain employs TRBV4-1 and TRBJ2-7, with D possibly TRBD1 on 6 matching bases. The germline V gene encodes CDR1 MGHRA and CDR2 YSYEKL. V was shortened by 1 base and J by 2 bases, with 15 bases between the two germline ends. The CDR3 extends over 16 amino acids. The CDR3 loop reads CASSQVFTGRTYEQYF. CDR3 sequence (DNA): TGCGCCAGCAGCCAAGTTTTCACAGGGCGAACCTACGAGCAGTACTTC.

The rearrangement uses TRBV4-3 and TRBJ1-2; D not resolved. This CDR3 contains 15 residues. Germline V gene data show CDR1 as LGHNA and CDR2 as YSLEER. V lost 0 bases and J lost 0, with 8 bases in between. The CDR3 is CASSQDLSANYGYTF. The CDR3 nucleotides are TGCGCCAGCAGCCAAGATCTGTCCGCTAACTATGGCTACACCTTC.

The V gene is TRBV7-8, the J gene TRBJ1-2; a weak D match, TRBD1 (6 bases). Germline V gene lookup returns CDR1 SGHVS and CDR2 FQNEAQ. This CDR3 spans 14 amino acids. The germline V and J ends were trimmed by 5 bases and 2 bases, with 12 bases remaining between them. The CDR3 reads CASSREGTNYGYTF. The CDR3 coding sequence is TGTGCCAGCAGCCGAGAAGGGACAAACTATGGCTACACCTTC.